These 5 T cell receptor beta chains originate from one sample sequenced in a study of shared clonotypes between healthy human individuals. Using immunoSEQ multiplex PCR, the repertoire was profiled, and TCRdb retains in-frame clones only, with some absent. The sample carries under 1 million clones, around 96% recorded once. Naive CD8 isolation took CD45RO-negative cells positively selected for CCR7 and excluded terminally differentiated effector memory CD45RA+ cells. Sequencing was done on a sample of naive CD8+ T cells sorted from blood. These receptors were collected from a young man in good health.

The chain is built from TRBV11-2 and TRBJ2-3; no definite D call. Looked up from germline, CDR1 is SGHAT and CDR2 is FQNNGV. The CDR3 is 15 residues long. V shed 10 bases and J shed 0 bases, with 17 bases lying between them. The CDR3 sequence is CATSASLGSTDTQYF. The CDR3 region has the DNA TGTGCCACTTCAGCTTCACTGGGGAGCACAGATACGCAGTATTTT.

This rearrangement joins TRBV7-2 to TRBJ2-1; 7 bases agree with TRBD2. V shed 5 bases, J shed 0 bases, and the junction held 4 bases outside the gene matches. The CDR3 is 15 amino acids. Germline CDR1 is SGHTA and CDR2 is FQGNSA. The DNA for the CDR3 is TGTGCCAGCAGCACAAGCGGGACCTCCTACAATGAGCAGTTCTTC. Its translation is CASSTSGTSYNEQFF.

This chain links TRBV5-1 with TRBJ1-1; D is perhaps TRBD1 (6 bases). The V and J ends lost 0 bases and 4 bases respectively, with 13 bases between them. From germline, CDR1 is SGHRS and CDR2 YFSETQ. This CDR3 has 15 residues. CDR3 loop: CASSLDPGRGTEAFF. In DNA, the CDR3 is TGCGCCAGCAGCTTGGATCCCGGCAGGGGCACTGAAGCTTTCTTT.

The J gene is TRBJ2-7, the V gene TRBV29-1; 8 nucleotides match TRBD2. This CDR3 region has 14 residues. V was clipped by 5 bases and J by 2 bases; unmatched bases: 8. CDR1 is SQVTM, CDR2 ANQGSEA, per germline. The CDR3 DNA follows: TGCAGCGTTCAGCAGCGGGAGAATCCCTACGAGCAGTACTTC. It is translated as CSVQQRENPYEQYF.

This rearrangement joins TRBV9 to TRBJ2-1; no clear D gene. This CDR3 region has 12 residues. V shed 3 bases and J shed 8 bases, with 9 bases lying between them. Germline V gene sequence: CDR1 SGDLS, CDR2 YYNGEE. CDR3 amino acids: CASSDDSYEQFF. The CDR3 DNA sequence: TGTGCCAGCAGCGACGACTCCTATGAGCAGTTCTTC.